This T cell receptor (beta chain) was recorded in a study of blood T cell repertoires in COVID-19. About the research overall: Donors in the United States, Italy and Spain gave samples during acute or convalescent COVID-19.

Germline trimming cut 4 bases from V and 7 bases from J; bases unmatched to any gene: 2. This CDR3 spans 13 amino acids. From germline, CDR1 is KGHSH and CDR2 LQKENI. As processed by the authors: Researchers report that nucleated cell counts were estimated from reference gene primer amplification. Profiling relied on immunoSEQ multiplex PCR, and the TCRdb table lists in-frame clones only, not all of them. V, J and clone size reflect that table, while D and trimming were determined from the DNA. The sample holds about 110,000 clones, 84% seen once. Sequenced sample: peripheral blood. This TCR derives from a woman between 35 and 50 years old with acute or convalescent COVID-19. J is TRBJ1-5 and V is TRBV18, with 9 bases fitting TRBD1. CDR3 region: CASSLQGAQPQHF. CDR3 sequence (DNA): TGTGCCAGCTCACTACAGGGGGCACAGCCCCAGCATTTT.